One sample yielded the 15 T cell receptor beta chains listed below, sequenced in a study of CD8+ T cells in alopecia areata (dated by TCRdb to 2016 to 2018). The protocol used for the library was the immunoSEQ multiplex PCR assay. To provide template for TCR sequencing, every sample had RNA extracted and reverse transcribed into cDNA. This is the immuneACCESS table as TCRdb keeps it, with only in-frame sequences that have V and J called. A part of the clones is gone; compared with another copy, unresolved V genes explain less than half, and the rest is unexplained. The sample table lists more than 150,000 clones, 40% to 65% of them with a count of one. The ten largest clones represent roughly a tenth of the sample. The treatment or condition label of this sample denotes: oral pan-JAK inhibitor, 5-10 mg twice daily. The sample was CD8+ T cells sorted from blood, taken around week 54, from a patient treated with tofacitinib. The receptor source for this set is a human donor with alopecia areata.

V gene TRBV7-2 combines with J gene TRBJ1-2; D is ambiguous. V lost 3 bases, J lost 1 base, and 15 bases lay in between. Germline CDR1 reads SGHTA; CDR2 reads FQGNSA. This CDR3 is 16 amino acids long. The CDR3 nucleotides read TGTGCCAGCAGCTTGTACTTATCCGTCGATAACTATGGCTACACCTTC. This translates into CASSLYLSVDNYGYTF.

The table lists this clone with a count of one. This chain links TRBV4-3 with TRBJ1-5; D is undetermined. CDR3 size: 13 residues. Trimming removed 0 bases from V and 3 bases from J, with 3 bases in between. The germline CDR1 and CDR2 sequences are LGHNA and YSLEER. For the CDR3, the DNA is TGCGCCAGCAGCCAAGAAATCAATCAGCCCCAGCATTTT. This translates into CASSQEINQPQHF.

This clone was detected a few times. The CDR3 spells CASSLAQVWGFNEQFF. Here the CDR3 DNA reads TGTGCCAGCAGCTTAGCGCAGGTTTGGGGCTTCAATGAGCAGTTCTTC. J is TRBJ2-1 and V is TRBV7-9; perhaps TRBD1 as D (5 bases). This CDR3 is 16 amino acids long. The V end was cut by 0 bases, the J end by 6 bases, with 15 bases between. Germline V gene sequence: CDR1 SEHNR, CDR2 FQNEAQ (reference sequence).

The chain is built from TRBV18 and TRBJ1-1; D call uncertain. Germline V gives CDR1 KGHSH, CDR2 LQKENI. Trimming left V 3 bases short and J 3 bases short, with 8 bases between. This CDR3 is built from 13 residues. The CDR3 protein is CASSPSGDTEAFF. CDR3 in DNA: TGTGCCAGCTCACCCTCCGGGGACACTGAAGCTTTCTTT.

This clone has a handful of counts. CDR3 protein: CASSPRGARGGETQYF. In DNA, the CDR3 is TGTGCCAGCAGCCCCCGGGGGGCGCGCGGTGGAGAGACCCAGTACTTC. The chain recombines TRBV13 with TRBJ2-5; D may be TRBD2 (7 bases). Germline V gives CDR1 PRHDT, CDR2 FYEKMQ (reference sequence). CDR3 length equals 16 residues. V was shortened by 5 bases and J by 4 bases, with 20 bases between the two germline ends.

This chain links TRBV7-9 with TRBJ1-6; no clear D gene. The V end was cut by 5 bases, the J end by 7 bases, with 6 bases between. Germline V gives CDR1 SEHNR, CDR2 FQNEAQ (reference sequence). The length of the CDR3 is 12 residues. The CDR3 reads CASSPGNSPLHF. DNA of the CDR3: TGTGCCAGCAGCCCGGGAAATTCACCCCTCCACTTT. The full variable domain, rest sourced from reference TRBV7-9 and TRBJ1-6, is DTGVSQNPRHKITKRGQNVTFRCDPISEHNRLYWYRQTLGQGPEFLTYFQNEAQLEKSRLLSDRFSAERPKGSFSTLEIQRTEQGDSAMYLCASSPGNSPLHFGNGTRLTVT.

This clone occurred a few times. The chain recombines TRBV19 with TRBJ1-2; the D gene is possibly TRBD1 (5 bases). The CDR3 runs to 11 residues. Germline V gives CDR1 LNHDA, CDR2 SQIVND (reference sequence). Trimming took 7 bases from V and 4 from J, leaving 7 bases between them. CDR3 sequence reads: CASTDSYGYTF. The CDR3 DNA reads as TGTGCCAGTACCGACAGCTATGGCTACACCTTC.

The V and J genes are TRBV6-5 and TRBJ1-1; D is possibly TRBD1 (5 bases). This CDR3 has 16 residues. Per the germline V gene, CDR1 is MNHEY and CDR2 is SVGAGI. Trimming stripped 0 bases from V and 1 base from J, with 12 bases between. CDR3 loop: CASSYSTGERNTEAFF. In DNA form, the CDR3 reads TGTGCCAGCAGTTACTCGACGGGGGAGAGGAACACTGAAGCTTTCTTT.

CDR3 DNA: TGTGCCAGCTCGACAGGAGTCGATGGCTACACCTTC. This sequence encodes CASSTGVDGYTF. This chain uses TRBV5-4 with TRBJ1-2; possibly TRBD1 for D (6 bases). V lost 7 bases, J lost 6 bases, and 13 bases lay in between. The CDR3 sequence is 12 residues long. The germline V gene has CDR1 SGHNT and CDR2 YYREEE (reference sequence). The variable domain in full, completed from reference TRBV5-4 and TRBJ1-2, reads ETGVTQSPTHLIKTRGQQVTLRCSSQSGHNTVSWYQQALGQGPQFIFQYYREEENGRGNFPPRFSGLQFPNYSSELNVNALELDDSALYLCASSTGVDGYTFGSGTRLTVV.

A few counts support this clone. This sequence joins TRBV6-5 and TRBJ2-2, with D maybe TRBD1 (5 bases). CDR1 is MNHEY and CDR2 is SVGAGI in the germline V gene. This CDR3 comprises 15 residues. Trimming shortened V by 2 bases and J by 2 bases, and 9 bases separated the two germline ends. CDR3 loop: CASSYGQGNTGELFF. The CDR3 DNA sequence: TGTGCCAGCAGTTACGGTCAGGGAAACACCGGGGAGCTGTTTTTT.

This clone was counted a few times. The gene calls are TRBV5-1 and TRBJ2-3; D is uncertain. V was clipped by 3 bases and J by 3 bases, with 11 bases between them. This CDR3 has 14 amino acids. In germline, CDR1 is SGHRS, CDR2 YFSETQ. The CDR3 nucleotides read TGCGCCAGCAGCTACCAACCCCAGACAGATACGCAGTATTTT. Translated: CASSYQPQTDTQYF.

V is TRBV9 and J is TRBJ2-3; no clear D. The CDR3 totals 12 residues. Germline CDR1 is SGDLS and CDR2 is YYNGEE. Trimming took off 7 bases at V and 2 bases at J, with 8 bases between the two ends. CDR3 region: CASRGVTDTQYF. CDR3 DNA sequence: TGTGCCAGCCGCGGAGTCACAGATACGCAGTATTTT.

V is TRBV5-6 and J is TRBJ1-5; no definite D call. Germline V gives CDR1 SGHDT, CDR2 YYEEEE. This CDR3 has 16 amino acids. Trimming stripped 0 bases from V and 1 base from J, with 11 bases between. CDR3 DNA sequence: TGTGCCAGCAGCTTGGCCGGGTGGGGAAGCAATCAGCCCCAGCATTTT. It encodes CASSLAGWGSNQPQHF.

CDR3 sequence reads: CASSIIAYEQYF. The DNA of the CDR3 is TGTGCCAGCAGCATTATAGCTTACGAGCAGTACTTC. The J gene is TRBJ2-7, the V gene TRBV5-6, with D uncertain. This CDR3 region has 12 residues. Trimming removed 4 bases from V and 4 bases from J, with 9 bases in between. From germline, CDR1 is SGHDT and CDR2 YYEEEE.

This chain links TRBV5-1 with TRBJ1-3; D remains ambiguous. Between the trimmed V and J ends, which lost 8 bases and 0 bases, there was a span of 9 bases. This CDR3 has 13 residues. From germline, CDR1 is SGHRS and CDR2 YFSETQ. In DNA form, the CDR3 reads TGCGCCAGTTCGACGTTCTCTGGAAACACCATATATTTT. Translation: CASSTFSGNTIYF. The full variable domain, rest sourced from reference TRBV5-1 and TRBJ1-3, is KAGVTQTPRYLIKTRGQQVTLSCSPISGHRSVSWYQQTPGQGLQFLFEYFSETQRNKGNFPGRFSGRQFSNSRSEMNVSTLELGDSALYLCASSTFSGNTIYFGEGSWLTVV.